A single sample is the source of the 31 T cell receptor beta chains below, sequenced in a study of T cell responses to AZD1222 COVID-19 vaccine. Clones were read by immunoSEQ multiplex PCR, and TCRdb kept only the in-frame ones, dropping some. The sample holds about 130,000 clones, about 90% seen once. The specimen was peripheral blood, collected on day 0 of AZD1222 vaccination. The receptor set was obtained from an adult in good health.

This clone was seen once. V gene TRBV10-3 combines with J gene TRBJ2-7; 10 bases fit TRBD2. The trim removed 6 bases at V and 2 bases at J, leaving 1 base unmatched. The CDR3 covers 13 residues. Per the germline V gene, CDR1 is ENHRY and CDR2 is SYGVKD. The CDR3 reads CAISGTSAYEQYF. DNA of the CDR3: TGTGCCATCAGCGGGACTAGCGCCTACGAGCAGTACTTC.

The chain combines TRBV19 with TRBJ2-5; 15 positions agree with TRBD2. The trim removed 6 bases at V and 5 bases at J, leaving 13 bases unmatched. The CDR3 is 18 residues long. CDR1 is LNHDA, CDR2 SQIVND, per germline (reference sequence). CDR3 DNA sequence: TGTGCCAGTAGCACGTTTTTAGGACTAGCGGGAGGGCCGGAGACCCAGTACTTC. This translates into CASSTFLGLAGGPETQYF.

This rearrangement joins TRBV19 to TRBJ1-4; TRBD1 might be the D (5 bases). CDR3 length: 15 residues. V was clipped by 1 base and J by 5 bases, with 11 bases between them. Germline V gene sequence: CDR1 LNHDA, CDR2 SQIVND (reference sequence). The DNA of the CDR3 is TGTGCCAGTAGTATAGGTAGGCCAGGGAATGAAAAACTGTTTTTT. Translation gives CASSIGRPGNEKLFF.

As for this clone: The same CDR3 arises from other DNA sequences in this sample as well. The CDR3 nucleotides are TGTGCCAGCAGCGTAGATCCCAGCTACGAGCAGTACTTC. Protein sequence: CASSVDPSYEQYF. This chain links TRBV9 with TRBJ2-7; D not resolved. The germline V gene has CDR1 SGDLS and CDR2 YYNGEE. Trimming shortened V by 0 bases and J by 3 bases, and 7 bases separated the two germline ends. The CDR3 is made up of 13 amino acids.

The chain employs TRBV9 and TRBJ2-2; no reliable D call. V was clipped by 0 bases and J by 4 bases, with 13 bases between them. The germline V gene encodes CDR1 SGDLS and CDR2 YYNGEE. CDR3 length: 16 residues. The chain's CDR3 is CASSVGGLSSTGELFF. CDR3 nucleotide sequence: TGTGCCAGCAGCGTAGGTGGGCTCTCGAGCACCGGGGAGCTGTTTTTT. Looking up the rest from reference TRBV9 and TRBJ2-2 gives the full variable domain: DSGVTQTPKHLITATGQRVTLRCSPRSGDLSVYWYQQSLDQGLQFLIQYYNGEERAKGNILERFSAQQFPDLHSELNLSSLELGDSALYFCASSVGGLSSTGELFFGEGSRLTVL.

The chain combines TRBV29-1 with TRBJ2-7, with 7 bases that match TRBD1. Germline-derived CDR1 and CDR2 are SQVTM and ANQGSEA. V lost 7 bases, J lost 3 bases, and 9 bases stayed unmatched. There are 13 residues in the CDR3. CDR3 sequence: CSGRTGNGYEQYF. CDR3 DNA: TGCAGCGGTAGGACAGGTAACGGCTACGAGCAGTACTTC.

This clone was seen a handful of times. The chain combines TRBV7-2 with TRBJ1-5, with D uncertain. V was clipped by 3 bases and J by 0 bases, with 9 bases between them. Germline-derived CDR1 and CDR2 are SGHTA and FQGNSA. This CDR3 has 15 residues. The CDR3 loop is CASSFIRASNQPQHF. CDR3 nucleotide sequence: TGTGCCAGCAGCTTTATCCGTGCTAGCAATCAGCCCCAGCATTTT.

The CDR3 reads CASSPIANSPLHF. The DNA of the CDR3 is TGTGCCAGCAGCCCCATAGCTAATTCACCCCTCCACTTT. This chain joins TRBV5-5 and TRBJ1-6; D is unresolved. Trimming stripped 4 bases from V and 6 bases from J, with 8 bases between. The CDR3 is 13 amino acids. The germline V gene has CDR1 SGHKS and CDR2 YYEKEE (reference sequence). Complete variable domain (other parts from reference TRBV5-5 and TRBJ1-6): DAGVTQSPTHLIKTRGQQVTLRCSPISGHKSVSWYQQVLGQGPQFIFQYYEKEERGRGNFPDRFSARQFPNYSSELNVNALLLGDSALYLCASSPIANSPLHFGNGTRLTVT.

The rearrangement joins TRBV6-5 to TRBJ2-3; the match to TRBD2 covers 8 bases. Unmatched junction bases numbered 9, after V lost 4 bases and J lost 6 bases. Germline V gene sequence: CDR1 MNHEY, CDR2 SVGAGI. The CDR3 is 15 amino acids. The CDR3 here is CASSSGTRVSDTQYF. The DNA of the CDR3 is TGTGCCAGCAGTTCCGGGACTAGGGTTTCGGATACGCAGTATTTT.

The chain employs TRBV27 and TRBJ2-7; D is perhaps TRBD2 (6 bases). V was shortened by 3 bases and J by 0 bases, with 9 bases between the two germline ends. The CDR3 runs 14 residues. Looked up from germline, CDR1 is MNHEY and CDR2 is SMNVEV (reference sequence). The CDR3 region is CASSFAGSSYEQYF. The CDR3, as DNA: TGTGCCAGCAGTTTCGCGGGATCCTCCTACGAGCAGTACTTC.

The J gene is TRBJ1-1, the V gene TRBV10-3; D is ambiguous. The CDR3 sequence is 14 residues long. V was cut by 0 bases and J by 3 bases, with 8 bases left in between. Germline V gives CDR1 ENHRY, CDR2 SYGVKD. The CDR3 sequence: CAISESGRHTEAFF. The DNA of the CDR3 is TGTGCCATCAGTGAGTCGGGGAGGCACACTGAAGCTTTCTTT.

This clone was detected once. The CDR3 protein is CASSPPGGRNGEQYF. Here the CDR3 DNA reads TGTGCCAGCTCACCACCGGGGGGCCGTAACGGAGAGCAGTACTTC. The chain employs TRBV18 and TRBJ2-7; D possibly matches TRBD1 or TRBD2 (6 bases each). The CDR3 extends over 15 amino acids. V shed 0 bases and J shed 7 bases, with 16 bases lying between them. Germline V gene data show CDR1 as KGHSH and CDR2 as LQKENI.

The rearrangement joins TRBV27 to TRBJ2-7; either TRBD1 or TRBD2 may fit D (5 bases each). The CDR3 spans 13 residues. Trimming took 2 bases from V and 6 from J, leaving 11 bases between them. Per germline, CDR1 MNHEY and CDR2 SMNVEV (reference sequence). The CDR3 region is CASSLGAGSEQYF. The CDR3 DNA follows: TGTGCCAGCAGTTTAGGGGCAGGGAGCGAGCAGTACTTC.

This chain joins TRBV7-9 and TRBJ2-3; 8 bases fit TRBD2. Losses at the gene ends were 5 bases for V and 1 base for J; bases not matched to a gene: 14. Germline V lookup: CDR1 SEHNR, CDR2 FQNEAQ (reference sequence). The CDR3 sequence is 18 residues long. CDR3: CASSPTLTSATGTDTQYF. The DNA of the CDR3 is TGTGCCAGCAGCCCGACCTTGACTAGCGCTACAGGCACAGATACGCAGTATTTT.

The chain has TRBV5-4 and TRBJ2-7; possibly TRBD1 for D (5 bases). Germline V lookup: CDR1 SGHNT, CDR2 YYREEE (reference sequence). Deletions cut 4 bases from V and 3 bases from J, with 20 bases between. This CDR3 contains 16 residues. In DNA form, the CDR3 reads TGTGCCAGCAGCCCTGGCCCAGGTCAGGGCTTCTACGAGCAGTACTTC. This translates into CASSPGPGQGFYEQYF.

This sequence joins TRBV25-1 and TRBJ2-1; 11 bases match TRBD2. This CDR3 region has 14 residues. Trimming removed 8 bases from V and 6 bases from J; junction bases left unmatched: 6. Germline CDR1 reads MGHDK; CDR2 reads SYGVNS. For the CDR3, the DNA is TGTGCCAGCGCCGGGACTAGCGGAATCAATGAGCAGTTCTTC. The encoded protein is CASAGTSGINEQFF. The full variable domain, rest sourced from reference TRBV25-1 and TRBJ2-1, is EADIYQTPRYLVIGTGKKITLECSQTMGHDKMYWYQQDPGMELHLIHYSYGVNSTEKGDLSSESTVSRIRTEHFPLTLESARPSHTSQYLCASAGTSGINEQFFGPGTRLTVL.

This sequence joins TRBV10-3 and TRBJ2-7; D may be TRBD1 or TRBD2 (5 bases each). This CDR3 has 14 amino acids. CDR1 and CDR2 from the germline V gene are ENHRY and SYGVKD. V was clipped by 4 bases and J by 2 bases, with 12 bases between them. DNA of the CDR3: TGTGCCATCAGTGGGGGCGGGCTGACCTACGAGCAGTACTTC. It codes for CAISGGGLTYEQYF.

The chain combines TRBV28 with TRBJ1-5; D possibly corresponds to TRBD1 (6 bases). CDR3 size: 14 residues. CDR1 is MDHEN, CDR2 SYDVKM, per germline. V lost 6 bases and J 3 bases, leaving 12 bases between the germline ends. CDR3 region: CASRRQAPNQPQHF. CDR3 nucleotides: TGTGCCAGCAGACGACAGGCCCCCAATCAGCCCCAGCATTTT.

The CDR3 DNA sequence: TGCGCCAGCAGCCAAGAGGGGAGGAGCACAGATACGCAGTATTTT. Translation: CASSQEGRSTDTQYF. The chain combines TRBV4-1 with TRBJ2-3; D possibly corresponds to TRBD2 (6 bases). The germline CDR1 and CDR2 sequences are MGHRA and YSYEKL. The CDR3 is 15 amino acids. V was pared by 0 bases and J by 0 bases, with 7 bases between.

The rearrangement links TRBV5-1 to TRBJ2-3; a weak D match, TRBD2 (6 bases). The V gene's germline CDR1 is SGHRS and CDR2 YFSETQ. There are 15 residues in the CDR3. V gave up 4 bases and J gave up 3 bases, with 15 bases separating them. The CDR3, as DNA: TGCGCCAGCAGCCCGGGACTGCCGACAACAGATACGCAGTATTTT. Protein sequence: CASSPGLPTTDTQYF.

This rearrangement joins TRBV28 to TRBJ1-3; 12 positions match TRBD1. Per the germline V gene, CDR1 is MDHEN and CDR2 is SYDVKM. This CDR3 spans 16 amino acids. The V segment lost 2 bases and the J segment 3 bases; nucleotides outside the gene matches: 2. The CDR3: CASSLGTGGFGNTIYF. The CDR3, as DNA: TGTGCCAGCAGTTTAGGGACAGGGGGCTTTGGAAACACCATATATTTT.

The chain is built from TRBV27 and TRBJ2-1, with D unresolved. Germline CDR1 MNHEY, CDR2 SMNVEV (reference sequence). The V end lost 3 bases, the J end lost 0 bases, and 12 bases lay between the germline ends. This CDR3 region has 16 residues. CDR3 loop: CASSFRTKSSYNEQFF. The CDR3 region has the DNA TGTGCCAGCAGTTTTCGAACAAAGAGCTCCTACAATGAGCAGTTCTTC.

This clone appeared a single time. The rearrangement uses TRBV19 and TRBJ2-5; D gene uncertain. This CDR3 has 13 residues. CDR1 LNHDA and CDR2 SQIVND come from the germline V gene (reference sequence). V lost 3 bases to trimming and J lost 1 base, with 6 bases between them. Here the CDR3 reads CASSIASQETQYF. CDR3 in DNA: TGTGCCAGTAGTATTGCTAGCCAAGAGACCCAGTACTTC.

The chain has TRBV27 and TRBJ2-5, with D perhaps being TRBD1 or TRBD2 (5 bases each). The germline V and J ends were trimmed by 6 bases and 10 bases, with 21 bases remaining between them. The CDR3 has 14 amino acids. Germline CDR1 and CDR2: MNHEY and SMNVEV (reference sequence). CDR3 sequence (DNA): TGTGCCAGCAGATGGGACCGGAGAACTTTATTCCAGTACTTC. It is translated as CASRWDRRTLFQYF.

This chain links TRBV11-1 with TRBJ1-1; 7 bases map to TRBD1. The CDR3 contains 16 residues. The germline CDR1 and CDR2 sequences are SGHAT and FQDESV (reference sequence). The ends lost 1 base at V and 3 bases at J; junction bases unmatched: 8. The DNA of the CDR3 is TGTGCCAGCAGCTTAGTCGGGACCCAGGGGGACACTGAAGCTTTCTTT. It yields the protein CASSLVGTQGDTEAFF.

The chain joins TRBV24-1 to TRBJ1-2; D possibly corresponds to TRBD1 (5 bases). Trimming left V 2 bases short and J 7 bases short, with 10 bases between. The CDR3 contains 13 residues. In germline, CDR1 is KGHDR, CDR2 SFDVKD. In DNA form, the CDR3 reads TGTGCCACCAGTGATTACCAAGGGGTTGGCTACACCTTC. Its translation: CATSDYQGVGYTF.

The V call is TRBV7-9, the J call TRBJ1-1; D unclear. Germline CDR1 is SEHNR and CDR2 is FQNEAQ (reference sequence). There are 14 residues in the CDR3. Trimming cost V 5 bases and J 4 bases, with 14 bases left between them. CDR3 in DNA: TGTGCCAGCAGCCCTCCACACCGGGCCACTGAAGCTTTCTTT. The encoded protein is CASSPPHRATEAFF.

V gene TRBV11-2 combines with J gene TRBJ2-2; D is unclear. V gave up 5 bases and J gave up 4 bases, with 8 bases separating them. CDR3 size: 13 residues. CDR1 is SGHAT, CDR2 FQNNGV, per germline. The CDR3 loop reads CASSTNPTGELFF. The CDR3 nucleotides are TGTGCCAGCAGCACTAATCCCACCGGGGAGCTGTTTTTT.

The chain links TRBV27 to TRBJ2-7, with 14 bases that match TRBD2. CDR3 length: 15 amino acids. CDR1 and CDR2 from the germline V gene are MNHEY and SMNVEV (reference sequence). Germline trimming cut 5 bases from V and 3 bases from J; bases unmatched to any gene: 3. The DNA for the CDR3 is TGTGCCAGCAGTCAGGGACTAGCGGGAGTCTACGAGCAGTACTTC. Translating gives CASSQGLAGVYEQYF.

The CDR3: CASSLSRGGTDTQYF. The CDR3 DNA sequence: TGCGCCAGCAGCCTCTCCAGGGGTGGGACAGATACGCAGTATTTT. The V call is TRBV4-1, the J call TRBJ2-3, with a weak D call TRBD1 (6 bases). The CDR3 totals 15 residues. Per germline, CDR1 MGHRA and CDR2 YSYEKL. The germline V and J ends were trimmed by 4 bases and 3 bases, with 14 bases remaining between them.

The chain employs TRBV12-5 and TRBJ2-5; maybe TRBD2 (5 bases). The CDR3 length is 14 residues. Trimming removed 1 base from V and 3 bases from J, with 9 bases in between. Germline V gene data show CDR1 as LGHNT and CDR2 as FRNRAP. CDR3 DNA sequence: TGTGCTAGTGGTTTGGATTGGGGAGAAGAGACCCAGTACTTC. This translates into CASGLDWGEETQYF.